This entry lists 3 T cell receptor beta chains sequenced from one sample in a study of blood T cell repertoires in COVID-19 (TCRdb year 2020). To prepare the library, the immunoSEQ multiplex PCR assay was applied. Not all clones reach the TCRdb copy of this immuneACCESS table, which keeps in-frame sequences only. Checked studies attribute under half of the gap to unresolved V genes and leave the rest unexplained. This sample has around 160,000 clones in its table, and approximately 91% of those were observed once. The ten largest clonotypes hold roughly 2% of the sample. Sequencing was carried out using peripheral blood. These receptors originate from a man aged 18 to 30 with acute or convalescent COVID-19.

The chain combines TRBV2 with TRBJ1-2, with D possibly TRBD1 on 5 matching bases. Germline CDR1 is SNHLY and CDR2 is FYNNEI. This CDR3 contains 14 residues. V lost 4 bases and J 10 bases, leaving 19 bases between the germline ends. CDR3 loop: CASSGSVDSPVYTF. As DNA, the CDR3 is TGTGCCAGCAGTGGGTCAGTAGACAGCCCAGTCTACACCTTC.

CDR3 protein: CASSLGPPGGEQYF. As DNA, the CDR3 is TGCGCCAGCAGCTTGGGACCGCCGGGGGGAGAGCAGTACTTC. V and J are TRBV5-1 and TRBJ2-7; 7 bases fit TRBD2. After removal of 0 bases from V and 7 bases from J, the junction contained 7 bases not matched to a gene. The germline CDR1 and CDR2 sequences are SGHRS and YFSETQ. The CDR3 is 14 residues long.

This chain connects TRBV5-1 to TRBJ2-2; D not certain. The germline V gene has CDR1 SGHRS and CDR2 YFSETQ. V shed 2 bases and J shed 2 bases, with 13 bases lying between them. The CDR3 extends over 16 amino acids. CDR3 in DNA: TGCGCCAGCAGCTTCTTAGCAGAGACTAACACCGGGGAGCTGTTTTTT. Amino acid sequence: CASSFLAETNTGELFF.